Following are 25 T cell receptor beta chains from one sample sequenced in a study of cytomegalovirus exposure and HLA in healthy donors (dated by TCRdb to about 2017). The library was made by the immunoSEQ multiplex PCR assay. For the multiplex PCR, a mixture combining 60 forward primers for TCR Vbeta segments and 13 reverse primers for TCR Jbeta segments was used. As stored in TCRdb, this immuneACCESS dataset retains in-frame rearrangements with V and J assigned. A fraction of the clones does not appear; measured against another copy, unresolved V genes explain less than half of the discrepancy, and the remainder lacks a known reason. In this sample's table one finds about 58,000 clones. Less than 2.5% of the sample goes to the ten largest clones. Input material: PBMCs. These receptors all stem from a woman between 18 and 29 years old in good health and CMV-seronegative.

The rearrangement joins TRBV9 to TRBJ2-7, with 12 bases aligning to TRBD2. This CDR3 region has 14 residues. The ends lost 3 bases at V and 3 bases at J; junction bases unmatched: 1. Germline V gene sequence: CDR1 SGDLS, CDR2 YYNGEE. The CDR3 loop reads CASSGTSGNYEQYF. CDR3 DNA sequence: TGTGCCAGCAGCGGGACTAGCGGGAACTACGAGCAGTACTTC.

The chain has TRBV5-1 and TRBJ1-3; D uncertain. The CDR3 contains 15 residues. The V end was cut by 0 bases, the J end by 2 bases, with 9 bases between. Germline V gene sequence: CDR1 SGHRS, CDR2 YFSETQ. DNA of the CDR3: TGCGCCAGCAGCTTGGTGGGAGAAACTGGAAACACCATATATTTT. Translated, it gives CASSLVGETGNTIYF.

The chain uses TRBV6-1 and TRBJ1-1; maybe TRBD1 (6 bases). The germline V and J ends were trimmed by 6 bases and 2 bases, with 13 bases remaining between them. The CDR3 has 14 residues. Germline loops: CDR1 MNHNS, CDR2 SASEGT. DNA for the CDR3: TGTGCCAGCAGCCTTACAGGGAGTAACACTGAAGCTTTCTTT. As protein: CASSLTGSNTEAFF.

The CDR3, as DNA: TGTGCCAGCAGCGTAGATTTCGGGACCGGGGAGCTGTTTTTT. This encodes CASSVDFGTGELFF. The rearrangement links TRBV9 to TRBJ2-2; D is uncertain. The CDR3 has 14 residues. The V gene lost 0 bases and the J gene lost 5 bases, with 8 bases spanning the gap. Germline V gene data show CDR1 as SGDLS and CDR2 as YYNGEE.

The chain combines TRBV29-1 with TRBJ1-2; D perhaps matches TRBD1 (5 bases). Trimming stripped 4 bases from V and 8 bases from J, with 11 bases between. Per the germline V gene, CDR1 is SQVTM and CDR2 is ANQGSEA. The CDR3 is made up of 11 amino acids. CDR3 bases: TGCAGCGTTGCGGGGGTTGGAGGCTACACCTTC. Its translation: CSVAGVGGYTF.

The rearrangement uses TRBV27 and TRBJ2-7, with D perhaps TRBD1 (6 bases). With 5 bases removed from V and 2 bases from J, the gap between germline ends came to 10 bases. The CDR3 length is 13 residues. Germline CDR1 MNHEY, CDR2 SMNVEV (reference sequence). CDR3 loop: CASSNRDTYEQYF. For the CDR3, the DNA is TGTGCCAGCAGTAACCGGGACACCTACGAGCAGTACTTC.

The V gene is TRBV6-1, the J gene TRBJ1-1; a possible D gene is TRBD1 (5 bases). The CDR3 has 15 residues. Trimming stripped 2 bases from V and 5 bases from J, with 15 bases between. Germline CDR1 and CDR2: MNHNS and SASEGT. The CDR3 reads CASSETLRAGTEAFF. The CDR3 nucleotides are TGTGCCAGCAGTGAAACCCTCAGGGCAGGGACTGAAGCTTTCTTT.

The chain couples TRBV28 to TRBJ1-2; possible D gene TRBD1, 6 bases. This CDR3 is 15 amino acids long. V shed 3 bases and J shed 4 bases, with 15 bases lying between them. Germline V lookup: CDR1 MDHEN, CDR2 SYDVKM. Written as DNA, the CDR3 is TGTGCCAGCAGTTTTGGGGGGGCTTTCAGCTATGGCTACACCTTC. Encoded protein: CASSFGGAFSYGYTF.

The chain has TRBV7-8 and TRBJ1-5, with D perhaps TRBD1 (6 bases). The length of the CDR3 is 15 residues. Trimming pared 4 bases from V and 6 bases from J, leaving 16 bases between. Germline CDR1 reads SGHVS; CDR2 reads FQNEAQ. The CDR3 coding sequence is TGTGCCAGCAGCTCGTTACAGGGTGTGGTTCAGCCCCAGCATTTT. Translated: CASSSLQGVVQPQHF.

The CDR3 spells CASSQTTYEQYF. DNA of the CDR3: TGCGCCAGCAGCCAAACTACCTACGAGCAGTACTTC. The chain is built from TRBV5-1 and TRBJ2-7; no reliable D call. V was cut by 4 bases and J by 2 bases, with 7 bases left in between. Germline V lookup: CDR1 SGHRS, CDR2 YFSETQ. There are 12 residues in the CDR3. The full variable domain, completed using reference TRBV5-1 and TRBJ2-7, is KAGVTQTPRYLIKTRGQQVTLSCSPISGHRSVSWYQQTPGQGLQFLFEYFSETQRNKGNFPGRFSGRQFSNSRSEMNVSTLELGDSALYLCASSQTTYEQYFGPGTRLTVT.

The rearrangement joins TRBV6-1 to TRBJ2-7; D remains unclear. Trimming cost V 2 bases and J 2 bases, with 7 bases left between them. This CDR3 has 13 residues. Germline V gene lookup returns CDR1 MNHNS and CDR2 SASEGT. The CDR3 is CASSEILAYEQYF. CDR3 DNA: TGTGCCAGCAGTGAAATTCTAGCCTACGAGCAGTACTTC.

This chain uses TRBV11-2 with TRBJ1-3; D gene unclear. The CDR3 is made up of 13 amino acids. Trimming took 5 bases from V and 4 from J, leaving 9 bases between them. Germline values: CDR1 SGHAT, CDR2 FQNNGV. CDR3 coding DNA: TGTGCCAGCAGCCCGCCGGGGGGAAACACCATATATTTT. Translating gives CASSPPGGNTIYF.

J is TRBJ2-7 and V is TRBV18; 13 nucleotides align to TRBD2. CDR1 is KGHSH, CDR2 LQKENI, per germline. The CDR3 has 16 residues. V was pared by 6 bases and J by 5 bases, with 10 bases of the junction left unmatched. CDR3: CASSLGTSGTNDEQYF. The DNA for the CDR3 is TGTGCCAGCTCCCTCGGGACTAGCGGGACTAACGACGAGCAGTACTTC.

This chain joins TRBV7-2 and TRBJ1-5, with a tentative D call TRBD1 (5 bases). Trimming stripped 0 bases from V and 6 bases from J, with 12 bases between. The CDR3 consists of 15 residues. Germline V gene data show CDR1 as SGHTA and CDR2 as FQGNSA. CDR3 in amino acids: CASSLARQGVQPQHF. In nucleotides, the CDR3 is TGTGCCAGCAGCTTAGCCCGGCAGGGCGTTCAGCCCCAGCATTTT.

The J gene is TRBJ1-6, the V gene TRBV2; a possible D gene is TRBD1 (5 bases). CDR3 length equals 14 residues. In germline, CDR1 is SNHLY, CDR2 FYNNEI. V shed 1 base and J shed 15 bases, with 16 bases lying between them. This CDR3 reads CASSEDGAPKLLHF. CDR3 nucleotide sequence: TGTGCCAGCAGTGAAGATGGGGCCCCCAAACTCCTCCACTTT.

The chain combines TRBV29-1 with TRBJ2-7; possibly TRBD1 for D (6 bases). In germline, CDR1 is SQVTM, CDR2 ANQGSEA. V gave up 7 bases and J gave up 10 bases, with 23 bases separating them. The CDR3 has 13 residues. The CDR3 reads CSATSGTRLEQYF. DNA of the CDR3: TGCAGCGCTACCTCCGGGACACGGCTGGAACAGTACTTC.

The rearrangement uses TRBV28 and TRBJ2-7, with TRBD1 identical over 7 bases. The germline V gene encodes CDR1 MDHEN and CDR2 SYDVKM. V lost 8 bases to trimming and J lost 6 bases; unmatched junction nucleotides: 7. There are 12 residues in the CDR3. For the CDR3, the DNA is TGTGCCAGCGACAGGGTCCAAGGCGAGCAGTACTTC. This sequence encodes CASDRVQGEQYF.

The chain carries TRBV27 and TRBJ1-1; TRBD1 aligns across 8 bases. CDR1 MNHEY and CDR2 SMNVEV come from the germline V gene (reference sequence). This CDR3 region has 12 residues. After removal of 4 bases from V and 7 bases from J, the junction contained 2 bases not matched to a gene. The CDR3: CASSYRGGEAFF. CDR3 in DNA: TGTGCCAGCAGTTACAGGGGGGGTGAAGCTTTCTTT.

The chain recombines TRBV28 with TRBJ2-3; 7 bases line up with TRBD2. Per germline, CDR1 MDHEN and CDR2 SYDVKM. V shed 5 bases, J shed 3 bases, and the junction held 8 bases outside the gene matches. The length of the CDR3 is 15 residues. The CDR3 DNA reads as TGTGCCAGCAGTCGAGCGGGGCAGCGGACAGATACGCAGTATTTT. Translating gives CASSRAGQRTDTQYF.

According to its frequency, this clone is medium-sized. The chain has TRBV2 and TRBJ2-1, with 9 bases aligning to TRBD2. Per germline, CDR1 SNHLY and CDR2 FYNNEI. The CDR3 length is 16 residues. The V segment lost 2 bases and the J segment 10 bases; nucleotides outside the gene matches: 12. For the CDR3, the DNA is TGTGCCAGCAGTGAATTTGATAGCGGGAGATCACTCGAGCAGTTCTTC. Its protein product is CASSEFDSGRSLEQFF. The full variable domain, its missing parts supplied by reference TRBV2 and TRBJ2-1, is EPEVTQTPSHQVTQMGQEVILRCVPISNHLYFYWYRQILGQKVEFLVSFYNNEISEKSEIFDDQFSVERPDGSNFTLKIRSTKLEDSAMYFCASSEFDSGRSLEQFFGPGTRLTVL.

The V and J genes are TRBV5-1 and TRBJ2-7; 11 nucleotides agree with TRBD1. This CDR3 contains 15 residues. Germline CDR1 reads SGHRS; CDR2 reads YFSETQ. The J segment lost 5 bases and the V segment lost 4 bases, leaving 8 bases of the junction unmatched. CDR3 sequence reads: CASSVPSGQGDEQYF. The CDR3 DNA reads TGCGCCAGCAGCGTTCCTTCGGGACAGGGGGACGAGCAGTACTTC.

The V gene is TRBV5-4, the J gene TRBJ2-7; 8 bases match TRBD2. J was trimmed by 2 bases and V by 4 bases; bases with no gene match: 14. Germline CDR1 reads SGHNT; CDR2 reads YYREEE (reference sequence). The CDR3 consists of 17 residues. The CDR3 sequence is CASSPPGREAIPYEQYF. The CDR3, as DNA: TGTGCCAGCAGCCCCCCGGGGCGGGAGGCCATACCCTACGAGCAGTACTTC.

This sequence joins TRBV7-8 and TRBJ2-1, with D perhaps matching TRBD2 (6 bases). Trimming left V 5 bases short and J 7 bases short, with 18 bases between. CDR1 and CDR2 from the germline V gene are SGHVS and FQNEAQ. The CDR3 has 15 amino acids. The CDR3 nucleotides are TGTGCCAGCAGCCAACTCCCGGGAGTATGGAATGAGCAGTTCTTC. This sequence encodes CASSQLPGVWNEQFF.

This chain joins TRBV4-2 and TRBJ2-3, with 9 bases aligning to TRBD2. V lost 0 bases to trimming and J lost 5 bases; unmatched junction nucleotides: 9. Germline loops: CDR1 LGHNA, CDR2 YNFKEQ. The CDR3 extends over 17 amino acids. The CDR3 nucleotides read TGTGCCAGCAGCCAAGATGTAGGTAGCGGGGGTGGAGATACGCAGTATTTT. Protein sequence: CASSQDVGSGGGDTQYF.

The rearrangement links TRBV27 to TRBJ1-1; D is possibly TRBD1 (5 bases). The CDR3 is 14 amino acids. V gave up 4 bases and J gave up 4 bases, with 13 bases separating them. Germline V lookup: CDR1 MNHEY, CDR2 SMNVEV (reference sequence). The CDR3 is CASSSLQGPTEAFF. For the CDR3, the DNA is TGTGCCAGCAGTTCCCTTCAGGGTCCCACTGAAGCTTTCTTT.